These 16 T cell receptor beta chains were all obtained from the same sample, sequenced in a study of Ad26.COV2.S vaccination and SARS-CoV-2 variants. Treatment defined: roughly 18 received Ad26.COV2.S at low or high dose, single or two shots; roughly five received placebo; per-sample allocation not given. Specimens were obtained on day 63 following the first vaccine or placebo injection. Profiling relied on immunoSEQ multiplex PCR, and the TCRdb table lists in-frame clones only, not all of them. Seen here are 410,000 or so clones, roughly 90% observed once, and the top ten hold more than 10%. Sequences were derived from peripheral blood, sampled in a trial of Ad26.COV2.S vaccine versus placebo. Receptors were obtained from a person between 18 and 59 years old who received the Ad26.COV2.S COVID-19 vaccine or a placebo.

The chain recombines TRBV27 with TRBJ2-7; 9 bases fit TRBD2. V gave up 4 bases and J gave up 3 bases; unmatched junction bases: 19. The length of the CDR3 is 19 residues. Germline-derived CDR1 and CDR2 are MNHEY and SMNVEV (reference sequence). In DNA form, the CDR3 reads TGTGCCAGCAGTTCACCGGGGCTTGGTAGCGGGAGTTCCAGCTACGAGCAGTACTTC. Translating gives CASSSPGLGSGSSSYEQYF.

J is TRBJ1-1 and V is TRBV7-2; D uncertain. Trimming pared 5 bases from V and 0 bases from J, leaving 7 bases between. The CDR3 sequence is 13 residues long. Germline V gene lookup returns CDR1 SGHTA and CDR2 FQGNSA. The DNA for the CDR3 is TGTGCCAGCAGCATACATATGAACACTGAAGCTTTCTTT. Its translation: CASSIHMNTEAFF.

The CDR3 coding sequence is TGTGCCAGCAGCTTGGCCAGCTACGAGCAGTACTTC. Translation: CASSLASYEQYF. This chain links TRBV5-6 with TRBJ2-7; the D is unclear. V dropped 0 bases and J dropped 3 bases, with 4 bases sitting between them. Germline V gives CDR1 SGHDT, CDR2 YYEEEE. The CDR3 length is 12 residues. Full variable domain (outside the CDR3, taken from reference TRBV5-6 and TRBJ2-7): DAGVTQSPTHLIKTRGQQVTLRCSPKSGHDTVSWYQQALGQGPQFIFQYYEEEERQRGNFPDRFSGHQFPNYSSELNVNALLLGDSALYLCASSLASYEQYFGPGTRLTVT.

The chain employs TRBV6-1 and TRBJ2-7; D call uncertain. V gave up 1 base and J gave up 0 bases, with 10 bases separating them. The CDR3 has 15 amino acids. Per germline, CDR1 MNHNS and CDR2 SASEGT. The CDR3: CASSEEGGSSYEQYF. The DNA of the CDR3 is TGTGCCAGCAGTGAAGAGGGCGGCTCCTCCTACGAGCAGTACTTC.

The count of this clone is one. The chain links TRBV27 to TRBJ1-2; 7 bases are shared with TRBD1. The CDR3 is 15 residues long. V shed 4 bases and J 4 bases; nucleotides not matched to a gene: 9. Germline assignment: CDR1 MNHEY and CDR2 SMNVEV (reference sequence). The CDR3 protein is CASSSRGGLPYGYTF. CDR3 bases: TGTGCCAGCAGTTCCAGGGGGGGGCTACCCTATGGCTACACCTTC.

Worth noting for this clone: The sample carries other DNA sequences with the same CDR3. This rearrangement joins TRBV5-1 to TRBJ1-1, with 10 nucleotides matching TRBD1. Germline assignment: CDR1 SGHRS and CDR2 YFSETQ. Trimming removed 0 bases from V and 8 bases from J; junction bases left unmatched: 1. CDR3 length: 13 amino acids. DNA for the CDR3: TGCGCCAGCAGCTTGGGACAGGGGGCGGAAGCTTTCTTT. Encoded protein: CASSLGQGAEAFF.

This clone was detected only a few times. This chain connects TRBV15 to TRBJ1-1; D gene ambiguous. Looked up from germline, CDR1 is LNHNV and CDR2 is YYDKDF (reference sequence). Trimming removed 3 bases from V and 2 bases from J, with 10 bases in between. This CDR3 comprises 14 residues. CDR3 protein: CATSSFFGNTEAFF. The CDR3 DNA follows: TGTGCCACCAGCAGTTTCTTTGGCAACACTGAAGCTTTCTTT.

The CDR3 protein is CASSMGLSPETQYF. The CDR3 nucleotides are TGTGCCAGTAGTATGGGTCTCTCCCCAGAGACCCAGTACTTC. The genes are TRBV19 and TRBJ2-5, with no clear D. CDR3 size: 14 residues. Germline V gives CDR1 LNHDA, CDR2 SQIVND (reference sequence). Trimming took off 3 bases at V and 4 bases at J, with 12 bases between the two ends. The complete variable domain, with remaining parts taken from reference TRBV19 and TRBJ2-5, reads DGGITQSPKYLFRKEGQNVTLSCEQNLNHDAMYWYRQDPGQGLRLIYYSQIVNDFQKGDIAEGYSVSREKKESFPLTVTSAQKNPTAFYLCASSMGLSPETQYFGPGTRLLVL.

This sequence joins TRBV7-9 and TRBJ2-5; TRBD1 matches 8 bases. Germline-derived CDR1 and CDR2 are SEHNR and FQNEAQ (reference sequence). Trimming removed 5 bases from V and 3 bases from J; junction bases left unmatched: 2. The CDR3 contains 13 residues. CDR3 coding DNA: TGTGCCAGCAGCACGGACAGGGAAGAGACCCAGTACTTC. It yields the protein CASSTDREETQYF.

Only one count was recorded for this clone. The chain recombines TRBV10-3 with TRBJ1-1; D perhaps matches TRBD1 (5 bases). The V end lost 8 bases, the J end lost 7 bases, and 14 bases lay between the germline ends. CDR1 and CDR2 (germline): ENHRY, SYGVKD. The CDR3 has 12 amino acids. This CDR3 reads CAIGSQGSEAFF. CDR3 bases: TGTGCCATCGGAAGTCAGGGTAGTGAAGCTTTCTTT.

This clone was seen a few times. This chain uses TRBV27 with TRBJ2-7; unclear D gene. Trimming stripped 4 bases from V and 8 bases from J, with 9 bases between. Germline CDR1 and CDR2: MNHEY and SMNVEV (reference sequence). This CDR3 region has 11 residues. The CDR3 reads CASSSPRKQYF. In DNA, the CDR3 is TGTGCCAGCAGTTCTCCGAGGAAGCAGTACTTC.

Remarks on this clone: The junction and the germline gene differ at one end; a read error may be behind it. The chain couples TRBV11-3 to TRBJ2-7; D is undetermined. This CDR3 has 13 residues. Germline-derived CDR1 and CDR2 are SGHNT and YENEEA. The CDR3 bases are TGTGCCAGCAGCTCACCCATCTCCCACGAGCAGTACTTC. Translation: CASSSPISHEQYF.

The V call is TRBV6-6, the J call TRBJ2-7; 10 bases fit TRBD1. V gave up 2 bases and J gave up 4 bases; unmatched junction bases: 2. This CDR3 spans 14 amino acids. Germline CDR1 is MNHNY and CDR2 is SVGAGI (reference sequence). The CDR3 spells CASSYGQGGYEQYF. DNA for the CDR3: TGTGCCAGCAGTTACGGACAGGGGGGATACGAGCAGTACTTC.

V and J are TRBV4-1 and TRBJ1-4; maybe TRBD1 (5 bases). In germline, CDR1 is MGHRA, CDR2 YSYEKL. V was trimmed by 0 bases and J by 8 bases, leaving 10 bases between them. The CDR3 totals 14 residues. CDR3 DNA sequence: TGCGCCAGCAGCCAAGATATGGGGGAGGAAAAACTGTTTTTT. It yields the protein CASSQDMGEEKLFF.

This rearrangement joins TRBV19 to TRBJ2-5, with 12 bases matching TRBD2. Trimming removed 1 base from V and 5 bases from J; junction bases left unmatched: 8. The CDR3 contains 17 residues. Germline V gene lookup returns CDR1 LNHDA and CDR2 SQIVND (reference sequence). The CDR3 sequence: CASSIGLLAGGPETQYF. The CDR3 nucleotides are TGTGCCAGTAGTATAGGGCTGCTAGCGGGAGGGCCGGAGACCCAGTACTTC.

This chain links TRBV7-8 with TRBJ2-1; the D call may be TRBD1 or TRBD2 (5 bases each). Trimming left V 5 bases short and J 6 bases short, with 11 bases between. The CDR3 loop spans 13 amino acids. Germline loops: CDR1 SGHVS, CDR2 FQNEAQ. The CDR3 DNA reads TGTGCCAGCAGCCCCGGGGCGGGCAATGAGCAGTTCTTC. Translation: CASSPGAGNEQFF. The whole variable domain, filled in from reference TRBV7-8 and TRBJ2-1, reads GAGVSQSPRYKVAKRGQDVALRCDPISGHVSLFWYQQALGQGPEFLTYFQNEAQLDKSGLPSDRFFAERPEGSVSTLKIQRTQQEDSAVYLCASSPGAGNEQFFGPGTRLTVL.